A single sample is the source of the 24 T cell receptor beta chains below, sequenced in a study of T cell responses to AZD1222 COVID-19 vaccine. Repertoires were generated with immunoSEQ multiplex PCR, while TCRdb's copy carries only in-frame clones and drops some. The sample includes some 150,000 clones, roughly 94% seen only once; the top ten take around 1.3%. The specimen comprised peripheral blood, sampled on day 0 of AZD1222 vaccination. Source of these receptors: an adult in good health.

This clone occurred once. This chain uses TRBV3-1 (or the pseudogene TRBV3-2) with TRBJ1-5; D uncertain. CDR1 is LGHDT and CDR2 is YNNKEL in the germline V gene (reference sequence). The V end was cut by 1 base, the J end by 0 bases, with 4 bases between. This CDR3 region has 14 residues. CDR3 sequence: CASSQVGSNQPQHF. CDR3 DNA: TGTGCCAGCAGCCAAGTGGGTAGCAATCAGCCCCAGCATTTT.

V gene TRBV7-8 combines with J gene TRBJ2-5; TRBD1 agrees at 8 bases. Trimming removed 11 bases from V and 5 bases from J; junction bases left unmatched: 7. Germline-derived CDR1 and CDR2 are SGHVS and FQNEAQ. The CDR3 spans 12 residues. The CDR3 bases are TGTGCCCACGGACAGGGTATGGAGACCCAGTACTTC. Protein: CAHGQGMETQYF.

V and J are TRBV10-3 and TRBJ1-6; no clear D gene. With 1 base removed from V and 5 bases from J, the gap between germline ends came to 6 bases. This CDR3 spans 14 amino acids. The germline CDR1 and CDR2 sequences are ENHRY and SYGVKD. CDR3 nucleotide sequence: TGTGCCATCAGTGAGTTGCACAATAATTCACCCCTCCACTTT. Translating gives CAISELHNNSPLHF.

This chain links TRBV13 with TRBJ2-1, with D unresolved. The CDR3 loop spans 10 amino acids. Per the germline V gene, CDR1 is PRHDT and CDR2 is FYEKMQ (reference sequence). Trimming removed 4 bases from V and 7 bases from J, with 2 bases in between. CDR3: CASSYNEQFF. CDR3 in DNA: TGTGCCAGCAGCTATAATGAGCAGTTCTTC.

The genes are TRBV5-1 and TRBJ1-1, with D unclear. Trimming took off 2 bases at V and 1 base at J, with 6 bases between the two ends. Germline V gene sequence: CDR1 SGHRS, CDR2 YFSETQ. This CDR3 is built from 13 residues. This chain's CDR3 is CASSFSPNTEAFF. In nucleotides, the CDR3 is TGCGCCAGCAGCTTTTCCCCGAACACTGAAGCTTTCTTT. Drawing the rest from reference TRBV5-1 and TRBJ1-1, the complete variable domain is KAGVTQTPRYLIKTRGQQVTLSCSPISGHRSVSWYQQTPGQGLQFLFEYFSETQRNKGNFPGRFSGRQFSNSRSEMNVSTLELGDSALYLCASSFSPNTEAFFGQGTRLTVV.

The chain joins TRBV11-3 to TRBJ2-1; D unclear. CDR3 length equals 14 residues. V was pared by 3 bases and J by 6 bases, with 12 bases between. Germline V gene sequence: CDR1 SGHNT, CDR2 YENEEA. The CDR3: CASSLSPRFNEQFF. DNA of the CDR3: TGTGCCAGCAGCTTGTCGCCGCGGTTCAATGAGCAGTTCTTC.

CDR3 DNA sequence: TGTGCCTGGAGTGTAGTCTTTGGGGGGAGGACTAATGAAAAACTGTTTTTT. Encoded protein: CAWSVVFGGRTNEKLFF. The chain links TRBV30 to TRBJ1-4; maybe TRBD1 (5 bases). Trimming removed 0 bases at V and 2 bases at J, with 16 bases between. Germline V gene sequence: CDR1 GTSNPN, CDR2 SVGIG (reference sequence). The CDR3 extends over 17 amino acids.

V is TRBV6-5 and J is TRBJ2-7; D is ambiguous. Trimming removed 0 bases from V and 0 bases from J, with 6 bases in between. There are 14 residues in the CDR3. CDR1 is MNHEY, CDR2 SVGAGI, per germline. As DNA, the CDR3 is TGTGCCAGCAGTTACTCCGCAGACTCCTACGAGCAGTACGTC. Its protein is CASSYSADSYEQYV.

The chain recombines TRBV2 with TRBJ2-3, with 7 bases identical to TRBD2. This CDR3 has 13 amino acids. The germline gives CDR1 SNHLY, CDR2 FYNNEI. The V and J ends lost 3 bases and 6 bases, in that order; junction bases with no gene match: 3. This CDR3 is CASSDGGVDTQYF. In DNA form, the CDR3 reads TGTGCCAGCAGTGATGGGGGGGTGGATACGCAGTATTTT.

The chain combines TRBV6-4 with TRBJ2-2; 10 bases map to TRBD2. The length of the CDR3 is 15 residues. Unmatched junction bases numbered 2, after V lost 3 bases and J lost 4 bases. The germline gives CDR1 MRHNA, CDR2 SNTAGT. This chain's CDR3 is CASSESGGATGELFF. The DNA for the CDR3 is TGTGCCAGCAGTGAGAGCGGGGGGGCCACCGGGGAGCTGTTTTTT.

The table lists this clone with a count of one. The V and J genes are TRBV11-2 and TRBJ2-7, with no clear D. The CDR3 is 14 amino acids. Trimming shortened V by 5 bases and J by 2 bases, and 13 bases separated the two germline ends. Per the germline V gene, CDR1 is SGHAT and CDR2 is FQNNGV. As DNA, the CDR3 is TGTGCCAGCAGCATGACGGAGAGCCCCTACGAGCAGTACGTC. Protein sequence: CASSMTESPYEQYV.

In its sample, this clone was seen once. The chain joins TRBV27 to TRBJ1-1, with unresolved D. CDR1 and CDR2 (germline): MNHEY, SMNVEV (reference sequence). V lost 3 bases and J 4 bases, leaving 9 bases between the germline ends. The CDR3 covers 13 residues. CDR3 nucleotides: TGTGCCAGCAGTTTCGACCCATCCACTGAAGCTTTCTTT. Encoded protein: CASSFDPSTEAFF.

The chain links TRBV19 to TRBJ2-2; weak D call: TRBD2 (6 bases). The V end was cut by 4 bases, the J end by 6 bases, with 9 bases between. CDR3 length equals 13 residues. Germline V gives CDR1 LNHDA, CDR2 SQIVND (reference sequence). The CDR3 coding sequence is TGTGCCAGTAGTACTTGGGGGGCCGGGGAGCTGTTTTTT. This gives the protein CASSTWGAGELFF.

CDR3 sequence reads: CASSLGTGPSYGYTF. The CDR3 bases are TGTGCCAGCAGTTTGGGGACAGGGCCCTCGTATGGCTACACCTTC. The chain joins TRBV27 to TRBJ1-2; 9 nucleotides line up with TRBD1. This CDR3 is 15 amino acids long. The junction had 7 bases not matched to a gene; V was cut back by 3 bases and J by 5 bases. The germline gives CDR1 MNHEY, CDR2 SMNVEV (reference sequence).

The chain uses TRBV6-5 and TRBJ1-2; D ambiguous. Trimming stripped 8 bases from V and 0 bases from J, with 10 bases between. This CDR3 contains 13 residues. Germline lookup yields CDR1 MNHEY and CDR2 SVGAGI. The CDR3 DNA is TGTGCCAGCCGCCCCACAGCTAACTATGGCTACACCTTC. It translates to CASRPTANYGYTF.

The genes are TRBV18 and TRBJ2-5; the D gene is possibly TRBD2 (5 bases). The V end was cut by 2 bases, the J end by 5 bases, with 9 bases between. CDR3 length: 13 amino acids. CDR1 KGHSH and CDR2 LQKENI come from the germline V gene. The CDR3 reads CASSPGGGETQYF. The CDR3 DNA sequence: TGTGCCAGCTCACCAGGAGGCGGCGAGACCCAGTACTTC.

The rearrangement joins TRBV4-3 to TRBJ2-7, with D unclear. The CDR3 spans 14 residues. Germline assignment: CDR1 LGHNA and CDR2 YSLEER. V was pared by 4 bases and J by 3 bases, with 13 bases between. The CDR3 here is CASSRIDLCYEQYV. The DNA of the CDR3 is TGCGCCAGCAGCCGGATAGACTTGTGCTACGAGCAGTACGTC.

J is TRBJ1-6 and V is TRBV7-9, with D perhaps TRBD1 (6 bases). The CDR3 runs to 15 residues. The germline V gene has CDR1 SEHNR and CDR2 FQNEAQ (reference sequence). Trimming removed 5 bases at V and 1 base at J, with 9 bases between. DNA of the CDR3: TGTGCCAGCAGCGGCGACAGGTCCTATAATTCACCCCTCCACTTT. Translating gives CASSGDRSYNSPLHF.

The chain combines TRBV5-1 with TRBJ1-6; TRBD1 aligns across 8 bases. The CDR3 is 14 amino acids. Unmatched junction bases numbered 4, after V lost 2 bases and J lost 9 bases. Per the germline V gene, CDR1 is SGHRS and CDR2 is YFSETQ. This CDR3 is CASSFGQGGSPLHF. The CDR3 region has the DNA TGCGCCAGCAGCTTCGGACAGGGAGGTTCACCCCTCCACTTT.

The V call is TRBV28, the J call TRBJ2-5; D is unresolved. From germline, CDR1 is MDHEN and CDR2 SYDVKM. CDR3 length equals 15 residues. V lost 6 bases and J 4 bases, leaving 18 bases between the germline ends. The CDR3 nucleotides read TGTGCCAGCAGCCCGAATTTTCCAGCGCTAGAGACCCAGTACTTC. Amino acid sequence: CASSPNFPALETQYF.

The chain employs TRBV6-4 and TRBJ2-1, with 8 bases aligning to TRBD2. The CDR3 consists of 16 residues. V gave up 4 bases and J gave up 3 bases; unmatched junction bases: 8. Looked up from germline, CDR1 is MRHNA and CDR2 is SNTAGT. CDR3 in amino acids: CASSAEGLGDYNEQFF. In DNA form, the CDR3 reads TGTGCCAGCAGTGCAGAGGGACTAGGGGACTACAATGAGCAGTTCTTC.

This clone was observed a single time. The CDR3 nucleotides are TGTGCCAGTAGTACGACCCCGCGGGAGACCCAGTACTTC. Its protein product is CASSTTPRETQYF. V gene TRBV19 combines with J gene TRBJ2-5, with no clear D. This CDR3 has 13 amino acids. Germline assignment: CDR1 LNHDA and CDR2 SQIVND (reference sequence). V lost 4 bases to trimming and J lost 5 bases, with 11 bases between them. Supplemented by reference TRBV19 and TRBJ2-5, the full variable domain reads DGGITQSPKYLFRKEGQNVTLSCEQNLNHDAMYWYRQDPGQGLRLIYYSQIVNDFQKGDIAEGYSVSREKKESFPLTVTSAQKNPTAFYLCASSTTPRETQYFGPGTRLLVL.

This CDR3 reads CAWNKDPRSTEAFF. Here the CDR3 DNA reads TGTGCCTGGAATAAGGACCCAAGGTCGACCGAAGCTTTCTTT. The chain employs TRBV30 and TRBJ1-1, with D unclear. The germline CDR1 and CDR2 sequences are GTSNPN and SVGIG (reference sequence). The germline V and J ends were trimmed by 4 bases and 8 bases, with 20 bases remaining between them. The CDR3 runs to 14 residues.

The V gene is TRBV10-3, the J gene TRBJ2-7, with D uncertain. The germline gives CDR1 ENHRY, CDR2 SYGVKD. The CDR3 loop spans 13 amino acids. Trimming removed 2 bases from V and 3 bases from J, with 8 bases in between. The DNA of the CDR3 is TGTGCCATCAGTGAGGAGACGAACTACGAGCAGTACGTC. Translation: CAISEETNYEQYV.